A selection of T cell receptor beta chains follows, all from one sample in a study of T cell responses to AZD1222 COVID-19 vaccine. Here immunoSEQ multiplex PCR was the method, and the copy in TCRdb shows in-frame clones only, minus some. In the table there are 50,000 to 65,000 clones, more than 80% of which are singletons. The input for sequencing was peripheral blood, taken 28 days after the second AZD1222 dose. These receptors were taken from an adult who received the AZD1222 COVID-19 vaccine. CDR3s include the opening cysteine and the closing phenylalanine or tryptophan. The D gene is left open where the match is weak. Not all rows give a size; the values are once, few, many and, for expanded clones, a class.

j_gene	abundance	d_gene	len	v_gene	CDR3nt	CDR3aa
TRBJ2-1	.	.	14	TRBV7-2	TGTGCCAGCAGCTTAGTGGACAGCTACAATGAGCAGTTCTTC	CASSLVDSYNEQFF
TRBJ2-6	once	.	20	TRBV21-1	TGTGCCAGCAGCTTAGACCCGGGCAATCTTACAAACTCTGGGGCCAACGTCCTGACTTTC	CASSLDPGNLTNSGANVLTF
TRBJ2-1	.	TRBD2	14	TRBV19	TGTGCCAGTTGTCATAGCGGGAGAAACAATGAGCAGTTCTTC	CASCHSGRNNEQFF
TRBJ1-3	.	.	15	TRBV10-3	TGTGCCATCAGTGATGTAGGGTTGGCTGGAAACACCATATATTTT	CAISDVGLAGNTIYF
TRBJ2-5	.	.	17	TRBV18	TGTGCCAGCTCACCACTCCGAGCGGCTACTTACCAAGAGACCCAGTACTTC	CASSPLRAATYQETQYF
TRBJ2-6	.	.	16	TRBV2	TGTGCCAGCACCAGGACCCAGAGCGGTGGGGCCAACGTCCTGACTTTC	CASTRTQSGGANVLTF
TRBJ1-1	.	.	12	TRBV7-9	TGTGCCAGCAGGGAGGGGAACACTGAAGCTTTCTTT	CASREGNTEAFF
TRBJ2-5	once	.	15	TRBV5-1	TGCGCCAGCAGCCCGGTGCTGGGGGAAGAAAAGACCCAGTACTTC	CASSPVLGEEKTQYF
TRBJ1-2	.	.	14	TRBV5-6	TGTGCCAGCAGCTTGGGTACGGGAAACTATGGCTACACCTTC	CASSLGTGNYGYTF
TRBJ1-2	.	.	14	TRBV4-3	TGCGCCAGCAGCCAAGATAGAGGGTACTATGGCTACACCTTC	CASSQDRGYYGYTF
TRBJ1-3	.	TRBD1	16	TRBV28	TGTGCCAGCAGGGGACAGTCCAAAAGCTCTGGAAACACCATATATTTT	CASRGQSKSSGNTIYF
TRBJ2-5	.	TRBD2	15	TRBV5-1	TGCGCCAGCAGCTTGGACGGGAGGGCCTGGGAGACCCAGTACTTC	CASSLDGRAWETQYF
TRBJ2-1	.	.	16	TRBV18	TGTGCCAGCTCACCACGAGTTGGGACCACCTACAATGAGCAGTTCTTC	CASSPRVGTTYNEQFF
TRBJ1-2	once	TRBD1	16	TRBV6-5	TGTGCCAGCAGTTCCCGGGACAGGGTAAAAATATATGGCTACACCTTC	CASSSRDRVKIYGYTF
TRBJ2-7	.	.	13	TRBV30	TGTGCCTGGGCGGCTGGCAGGGTATACGAGCAGTACTTC	CAWAAGRVYEQYF
TRBJ2-6	once	.	16	TRBV9	TGTGCCAGCAGCGTAGGACATTACTCTGGGGCCAACGTCCTGACTTTC	CASSVGHYSGANVLTF
TRBJ1-5	few	TRBD1	14	TRBV27	TGTGCCAGCAGTTTGGACAGGGGTTTTCAGCCCCAGCATTTT	CASSLDRGFQPQHF
TRBJ1-2	.	.	14	TRBV19	TGTGCCAGTAGTATCCCACGGATCCGCTATGGCTACACCTTC	CASSIPRIRYGYTF
TRBJ2-2	.	TRBD1	15	TRBV11-3	TGTGCCAGCAGCTTGGGACAGGGGAGGACCGGGGAGCTGTTTTTT	CASSLGQGRTGELFF
TRBJ1-6	once	.	15	TRBV25-1	TGTGCCAGCAGTAGCTCAGGGGCCTCGAATTCACCCCTCCACTTT	CASSSSGASNSPLHF
TRBJ1-1	.	TRBD1	14	TRBV6-4	TGTGCCAGCAGCCCGGGACAGGCGAACACTGAAGCTTTCTTT	CASSPGQANTEAFF
TRBJ1-1	.	.	14	TRBV5-4	TGTGCCAGCAGCTTGGAGGTAGGTTCGGCTGAAGCTTTCTTT	CASSLEVGSAEAFF
TRBJ2-5	.	.	14	TRBV18	TGTGCCAGCTCACCAAACCCCCTTCAGGAGACCCAGTACTTC	CASSPNPLQETQYF
TRBJ2-7	.	TRBD1	13	TRBV27	TGTGCCAGCAGTGGGGACAGGGGGAACGAGCAGTACTTC	CASSGDRGNEQYF
TRBJ1-1	.	.	14	TRBV3-1/TRBV3-2	TGTGCCAGCAGATGGCGGACGGGGAACACTGAAGCTTTCTTT	CASRWRTGNTEAFF
TRBJ1-2	.	.	15	TRBV19	TGTGCCAGTAGTGCCAGTCTCGGGACCCCTGGAGGCTACACCTTC	CASSASLGTPGGYTF
TRBJ2-5	.	TRBD2	16	TRBV11-2	TGTGCCAGCAGCTTACGGGGAGCGGGATTACCAGAGACCCAGTACTTC	CASSLRGAGLPETQYF
TRBJ1-2	.	.	13	TRBV30	TGTGCCTGGAGTTTAGGTATAAACTATGGCTACACCTTC	CAWSLGINYGYTF
TRBJ2-7	.	TRBD2	15	TRBV19	TGTGCCAGTAGTATAGCGGGAGGGAGCTCCTACGAGCAGTACTTC	CASSIAGGSSYEQYF
TRBJ1-6	.	.	13	TRBV6-5	TGTGCCACAGGGGCCAGGGAGGGTTCACCCCTCCACTTT	CATGAREGSPLHF
TRBJ2-1	.	TRBD2	18	TRBV10-3	TGTGCCATCAGTGAGAAAATGGCTAGCGGATCCTCCTACAATGAGCAGTTCTTC	CAISEKMASGSSYNEQFF
TRBJ2-7	once	TRBD2	12	TRBV7-2	TGTGCCAGCAGCCCTCAGGGACTAGCGGCGCAATTC	CASSPQGLAAQF
TRBJ2-1	.	.	17	TRBV7-7	TGTGCCAGCGGACCCCGTAGGAGTGGGACGGGCCACAATGAGCAGTTCTTC	CASGPRRSGTGHNEQFF
TRBJ2-3	.	TRBD1	15	TRBV5-1	TGCGCCAGCAGCCTACAGGGGCTTAGCACAGATACGCAGTATTTT	CASSLQGLSTDTQYF
TRBJ2-3	.	.	13	TRBV5-6	TGTGCCAGCGCCCGGGACTTTTCAGATACGCAGTATTTT	CASARDFSDTQYF
TRBJ2-7	.	.	13	TRBV6-5	TGTGCCAGCAGTTTCGAGAGATACTACGAGCAGTACTTC	CASSFERYYEQYF
TRBJ2-7	few	.	15	TRBV3-1/TRBV3-2	TGTGCCAGCAGCCAGGACGGATACCACGGCTACGAGCAGTACTTC	CASSQDGYHGYEQYF
TRBJ1-1	once	.	14	TRBV14	TGTGCCAGCAGCCAAGAGATAGACTCCAGCGAAGCTTTCTTT	CASSQEIDSSEAFF